Presented here are 29 T cell receptor beta chains from one specimen sequenced in a study of CD8+CD57+ T cells in acquired aplastic anemia (dated by TCRdb to the late 2010s). The patients picked for sequencing were ones in whom flow cytometry had shown an expansion of CD8+CD57+ cells. Sequencer: Illumina HiSeq 2000. Genomic DNA was used as template for profiling of TCR beta VDJ combinations and CDR3 sequences. TCRdb trimmed the raw reads at Q25, called clones with MiXCR and kept productive beta chains. Every CDR3 protein is listed once, alongside the most common genes and DNA of its rows. A total of 75,000 to 100,000 distinct CDR3 sequences appear in this sample, about 66% of them only once. 60% to 80% of the sample rests with the top ten. The sample comprised sorted CD4+, CD8+, or CD8+CD57+ T cells (not recorded which) from PBMCs. Receptors originate from a human donor with aplastic anemia.

The chain employs TRBV7-9 and TRBJ1-5; D is ambiguous. Trimming removed 7 bases from V and 0 bases from J, with 7 bases in between. This CDR3 spans 13 amino acids. Germline CDR1 and CDR2: SEHNR and FQNEAQ (reference sequence). The CDR3 DNA sequence: TGTGCCAGCACCTCTTCTAGCAATCAGCCCCAGCATTTT. Translated: CASTSSSNQPQHF.

The V and J genes are TRBV20-1 and TRBJ1-2, with D possibly matching TRBD1 (6 bases). The germline V gene encodes CDR1 DFQATT and CDR2 SNEGSKA (reference sequence). The CDR3 totals 10 residues. Here the CDR3 DNA reads TGCAGGCCAGGGGAGGATGGCTACACCTTC. This gives the protein CRPGEDGYTF.

This clonotype has a handful of counts. The gene calls are TRBV20-1 and TRBJ2-7; D is tentatively TRBD1 or TRBD2 (5 bases each). CDR3 length equals 15 residues. The V gene lost 0 bases and the J gene lost 7 bases, with 19 bases spanning the gap. Germline V gene sequence: CDR1 DFQATT, CDR2 SNEGSKA (reference sequence). In DNA, the CDR3 is TGCAGTGCTAGAGATCGGGCAGGGAGATTCCAAGAGCAGTACTTC. It translates to CSARDRAGRFQEQYF.

The chain employs TRBV19 and TRBJ1-1; D is unresolved. Per germline, CDR1 LNHDA and CDR2 SQIVND (reference sequence). V lost 5 bases to trimming and J lost 3 bases, with 19 bases between them. The CDR3 extends over 16 amino acids. CDR3: CASSSRGESRYTEAFF. CDR3 nucleotide sequence: TGTGCCAGTAGTTCCCGGGGAGAGAGTAGGTACACTGAAGCTTTCTTT.

Here the CDR3 reads CASSITGGTEAFF. CDR3 in DNA: TGTGCCAGTAGTATCACAGGGGGCACTGAAGCTTTCTTT. V usage is TRBV19 and J usage is TRBJ1-1; TRBD1 matches 8 bases. CDR1 and CDR2 (germline): LNHDA, SQIVND (reference sequence). The J segment lost 4 bases and the V segment lost 3 bases, leaving 1 base of the junction unmatched. The CDR3 contains 13 residues.

The chain is built from TRBV20-1 and TRBJ2-7, with 10 bases matching TRBD2. V was clipped by 1 base and J by 0 bases; unmatched bases: 6. Germline loops: CDR1 DFQATT, CDR2 SNEGSKA (reference sequence). The CDR3 contains 16 residues. CDR3 protein: CSARVLAGAISYEQYF. The CDR3, as DNA: TGCAGTGCTAGAGTTCTAGCGGGGGCAATCTCCTACGAGCAGTACTTC.

By proportion, this clonotype is medium-sized. The chain is built from TRBV6-1 and TRBJ2-5; the match to TRBD2 covers 11 bases. Germline CDR1 MNHNS, CDR2 SASEGT. The V and J ends lost 3 bases and 1 base, in that order; junction bases with no gene match: 4. The CDR3 is made up of 16 amino acids. CDR3 bases: TGTGCCAGCAGTGAGGCGACTAGCGGGATCCAAGAGACCCAGTACTTC. It encodes CASSEATSGIQETQYF.

A few counts support this clonotype. The chain carries TRBV24-1 and TRBJ2-3; D is ambiguous. CDR3 length: 13 residues. Germline CDR1 reads KGHDR; CDR2 reads SFDVKD. Trimming shortened V by 7 bases and J by 2 bases, and 9 bases separated the two germline ends. CDR3 loop: CATRPPNTDTQYF. The CDR3 nucleotides read TGTGCCACCAGGCCACCCAACACAGATACGCAGTATTTT.

On this clonotype: At one of its ends the junction is not consistent with the germline gene, which may arise from a read error. V gene TRBV5-4 combines with J gene TRBJ1-1; D ambiguous. Germline V gene lookup returns CDR1 SGHNT and CDR2 YYREEE (reference sequence). The CDR3 contains 14 residues. The CDR3 is CASRGRVSDTEASF. The DNA for the CDR3 is TGTGCCAGCAGGGGGAGGGTCAGCGACACTGAAGCTTCCTTT.

The V gene is TRBV24-1, the J gene TRBJ2-1; 8 bases are shared with TRBD1. The CDR3 sequence is 13 residues long. The germline gives CDR1 KGHDR, CDR2 SFDVKD. Trimming at V came to 5 bases and at J to 10 bases, leaving 6 bases not matched to a gene. The CDR3 here is CATSGPGGAEQFF. For the CDR3, the DNA is TGTGCCACCAGTGGGCCAGGGGGCGCGGAGCAGTTCTTC.

The rearrangement uses TRBV20-1 and TRBJ2-7, with D possibly matching TRBD2 (6 bases). Between the trimmed V and J ends, which lost 3 bases and 3 bases, there was a span of 15 bases. The CDR3 is made up of 14 amino acids. Germline V gene data show CDR1 as DFQATT and CDR2 as SNEGSKA (reference sequence). The CDR3 sequence is CSASGGVPIYEQYF. DNA of the CDR3: TGCAGTGCTAGTGGCGGGGTCCCCATCTACGAGCAGTACTTC.

The chain carries TRBV20-1 and TRBJ1-1, with TRBD1 identical over 7 bases. Germline V gene data show CDR1 as DFQATT and CDR2 as SNEGSKA (reference sequence). The CDR3 totals 12 residues. Trimming took 3 bases from V and 4 from J; bases not matched to a gene: 2. Here the CDR3 DNA reads TGCAGTGCTAGGACAGGGAGCACTGAAGCTTTCTTT. Protein product: CSARTGSTEAFF.

This chain uses TRBV6-5 with TRBJ1-1, with D perhaps TRBD1 (5 bases). Trimming left V 0 bases short and J 7 bases short, with 15 bases between. Germline CDR1 and CDR2: MNHEY and SVGAGI. The CDR3 is made up of 15 amino acids. The CDR3 nucleotides read TGTGCCAGCAGTTACTCGATAGACAGTCCCTTTGAAGCTTTCTTT. Protein: CASSYSIDSPFEAFF.

V gene TRBV15 combines with J gene TRBJ1-3; tentatively, D is TRBD1 (6 bases). The CDR3 contains 14 residues. Germline CDR1 LNHNV, CDR2 YYDKDF (reference sequence). Between the trimmed V and J ends, which lost 8 bases and 0 bases, there was a span of 11 bases. Here the CDR3 DNA reads TGTGCCACCCAGGACAGTACCTCTGGAAACACCATATATTTT. This encodes CATQDSTSGNTIYF. Supplemented by reference TRBV15 and TRBJ1-3, the full variable domain reads DAMVIQNPRYQVTQFGKPVTLSCSQTLNHNVMYWYQQKSSQAPKLLFHYYDKDFNNEADTPDNFQSRRPNTSFCFLDIRSPGLGDTAMYLCATQDSTSGNTIYFGEGSWLTVV.

This clonotype was seen a single time. The CDR3 sequence is CASKTGRRNTEAFF. CDR3 nucleotide sequence: TGTGCCAGTAAGACGGGACGCCGGAACACTGAAGCTTTCTTT. The V call is TRBV19, the J call TRBJ1-1; weak D call: TRBD1 (5 bases). Germline CDR1 LNHDA, CDR2 SQIVND (reference sequence). The CDR3 extends over 14 amino acids. V was clipped by 7 bases and J by 1 base, with 13 bases between them.

V is TRBV7-8 and J is TRBJ1-2; no clear D gene. The CDR3 has 15 residues. Trimming took 1 base from V and 3 from J, leaving 12 bases between them. Germline V gene sequence: CDR1 SGHVS, CDR2 FQNEAQ. CDR3 sequence reads: CASSLVGTEYYGYTF. CDR3 nucleotides: TGTGCCAGCAGCTTAGTGGGCACCGAATACTATGGCTACACCTTC.

The genes are TRBV20-1 and TRBJ1-2, with D uncertain. This CDR3 spans 12 amino acids. Germline loops: CDR1 DFQATT, CDR2 SNEGSKA (reference sequence). V dropped 3 bases and J dropped 5 bases, with 10 bases sitting between them. In DNA form, the CDR3 reads TGCAGTGCTAGTGGCGGGCTATATGGCTACACCTTC. Its translation: CSASGGLYGYTF.

Only a few counts were recorded for this clonotype. V is TRBV29-1 and J is TRBJ2-5; TRBD2 matches at 8 bases. The CDR3 has 14 amino acids. The germline gives CDR1 SQVTM, CDR2 ANQGSEA. The V gene end was trimmed by 3 bases and the J gene end by 3 bases; junction bases not matched to a gene: 6. For the CDR3, the DNA is TGCAGCGTTGAGGGGGGAGCGGGGGAAGAGACCCAGTACTTC. The encoded protein is CSVEGGAGEETQYF.

This clonotype was seen only a few times. The chain carries TRBV29-1 and TRBJ2-1; possible D gene TRBD2, 5 bases. The CDR3 has 14 residues. Trimming removed 1 base from V and 9 bases from J, with 16 bases in between. The germline CDR1 and CDR2 sequences are SQVTM and ANQGSEA. CDR3 DNA sequence: TGCAGCGTTGAAGTAAACGAGCGTGGAGGTGAGCAGTTCTTC. Its translation: CSVEVNERGGEQFF.

The gene calls are TRBV2 and TRBJ1-1; D gene unclear. CDR1 and CDR2 (germline): SNHLY, FYNNEI. V was pared by 4 bases and J by 11 bases, with 11 bases between. The CDR3 has 11 amino acids. In DNA, the CDR3 is TGTGCCAGCAGTGTGGACCTAGGGGCTTTCTTT. Amino acid sequence: CASSVDLGAFF.

In this sample, this clonotype turned up a few times. The chain links TRBV24-1 to TRBJ2-1, with D perhaps TRBD1 (5 bases). Germline CDR1 and CDR2: KGHDR and SFDVKD. The CDR3 spans 14 residues. The V end lost 4 bases, the J end lost 4 bases, and 10 bases lay between the germline ends. CDR3 protein: CATSDATGYNEQFF. In DNA form, the CDR3 reads TGTGCCACCAGTGACGCCACAGGTTACAATGAGCAGTTCTTC.

V usage is TRBV9 and J usage is TRBJ1-5, with a tentative D call TRBD1 (5 bases). The CDR3 is made up of 15 amino acids. CDR1 and CDR2 from the germline V gene are SGDLS and YYNGEE. Trimming removed 0 bases from V and 4 bases from J, with 11 bases in between. In DNA, the CDR3 is TGTGCCAGCAGCGTAGGGAGGACACCTAATCAGCCCCAGCATTTT. Its protein is CASSVGRTPNQPQHF.

The V gene is TRBV7-6, the J gene TRBJ2-6; D might be TRBD1 (5 bases). Germline assignment: CDR1 SGHVS and CDR2 FNYEAQ. V was cut by 3 bases and J by 2 bases, with 5 bases left in between. CDR3 length: 14 residues. CDR3: CASSFRAGANVLTF. The CDR3 coding sequence is TGTGCCAGCAGCTTCAGGGCTGGGGCCAACGTCCTGACTTTC.

The genes are TRBV7-8 and TRBJ2-5; 7 nucleotides align to TRBD2. Germline-derived CDR1 and CDR2 are SGHVS and FQNEAQ. J gave up 4 bases and V 3 bases, and 8 bases lay outside the gene matches. CDR3 length: 15 amino acids. Here the CDR3 DNA reads TGTGCCAGCAGCTTTAGGATAGGGGAGGGAGAGACCCAGTACTTC. This encodes CASSFRIGEGETQYF.

This clonotype came up many times. This chain uses TRBV5-6 with TRBJ2-1; 12 bases fit TRBD2. CDR1 SGHDT and CDR2 YYEEEE come from the germline V gene. The CDR3 contains 16 residues. Losses at the gene ends were 0 bases for V and 4 bases for J; bases not matched to a gene: 2. CDR3 DNA: TGTGCCAGCAGCTTGGGACTAGCGGGGGAATACAATGAGCAGTTCTTC. It specifies CASSLGLAGEYNEQFF.

The rearrangement links TRBV24-1 to TRBJ2-3; 12 bases agree with TRBD1. Trimming took 5 bases from V and 9 from J; bases not matched to a gene: 8. The CDR3 spans 15 residues. Germline CDR1 KGHDR, CDR2 SFDVKD. The CDR3 sequence is CATSAGTGGFETQYF. The CDR3 bases are TGTGCCACCAGTGCCGGGACAGGGGGCTTCGAAACGCAGTATTTT.

This clonotype was seen a handful of times. V is TRBV10-1 and J is TRBJ1-1; no definite D call. Per germline, CDR1 WNHNN and CDR2 SYGVQD (reference sequence). CDR3 length equals 16 residues. V gave up 0 bases and J gave up 3 bases, with 14 bases separating them. The CDR3 spells CASSESRARRDTEAFF. CDR3 DNA sequence: TGCGCCAGCAGTGAGTCCCGGGCCCGACGGGACACTGAAGCTTTCTTT.

This clonotype was found a few times. The genes are TRBV2 and TRBJ2-5; 7 bases agree with TRBD1. The CDR3 totals 14 residues. The germline V gene encodes CDR1 SNHLY and CDR2 FYNNEI. The V and J ends lost 8 bases and 2 bases, in that order; junction bases with no gene match: 8. The CDR3 sequence is CASYPRGRQETQYF. The CDR3 nucleotides read TGTGCCAGCTACCCTAGGGGGCGTCAAGAGACCCAGTACTTC. The full variable domain, with the rest looked up from reference TRBV2 and TRBJ2-5, is EPEVTQTPSHQVTQMGQEVILRCVPISNHLYFYWYRQILGQKVEFLVSFYNNEISEKSEIFDDQFSVERPDGSNFTLKIRSTKLEDSAMYFCASYPRGRQETQYFGPGTRLLVL.

The V and J genes are TRBV10-3 and TRBJ2-7; TRBD1 matches at 10 bases. The V gene end was trimmed by 4 bases and the J gene end by 6 bases; junction bases not matched to a gene: 6. The germline gives CDR1 ENHRY, CDR2 SYGVKD. The CDR3 is 14 residues long. CDR3 amino acids: CAISGGTGVVEQYF. As DNA, the CDR3 is TGTGCCATCAGTGGGGGGACAGGGGTGGTCGAGCAGTACTTC.